This T cell receptor (beta chain) was retrieved from a study of cytotoxic CD8 clonotypes in ibrutinib-treated CLL. In the study overall: Patients gave response samples after a median 12 months of treatment, range 6 to 36. The study recorded mean values of about 260,000 productive templates and approximately 94,000 productive rearrangements per sample. Findings and limits, study-wide: Sustained-remission and progressing patients diverged in sampling times. Clonality, elevated at ibrutinib response, dropped back toward baseline at progression.

Clones were read by immunoSEQ multiplex PCR, and TCRdb kept only the in-frame ones, dropping some. The repertoire holds roughly 220,000 clones, with roughly three quarters as singletons. Worth noting for this clone: Its antigen is currently unknown.

Losses at the gene ends were 3 bases for V and 0 bases for J; bases not matched to a gene: 11. Germline assignment: CDR1 SGHAT and CDR2 FQNNGV. This CDR3 spans 17 amino acids. This clonotype originated in a human donor with chronic lymphocytic leukemia. The material was PBMCs, obtained after 12 months of ibrutinib treatment. This chain joins TRBV11-2 and TRBJ2-7; 7 positions agree with TRBD1. The CDR3: CASSLATGQISSYEQYF. For the CDR3, the DNA is TGTGCCAGCAGCTTGGCTACGGGACAGATAAGCTCCTACGAGCAGTACTTC.